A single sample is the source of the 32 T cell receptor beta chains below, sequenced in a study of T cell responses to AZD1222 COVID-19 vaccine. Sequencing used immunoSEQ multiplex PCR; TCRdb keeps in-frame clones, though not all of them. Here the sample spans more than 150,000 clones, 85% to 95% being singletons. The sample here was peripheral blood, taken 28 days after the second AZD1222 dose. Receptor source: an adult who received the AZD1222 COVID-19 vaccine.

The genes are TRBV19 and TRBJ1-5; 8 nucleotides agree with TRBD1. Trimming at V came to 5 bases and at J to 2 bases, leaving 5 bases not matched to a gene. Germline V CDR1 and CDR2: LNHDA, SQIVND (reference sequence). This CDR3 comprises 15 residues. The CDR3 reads CASSVDRAGNQPQHF. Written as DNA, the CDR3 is TGTGCCAGTAGTGTGGACAGGGCTGGCAATCAGCCCCAGCATTTT.

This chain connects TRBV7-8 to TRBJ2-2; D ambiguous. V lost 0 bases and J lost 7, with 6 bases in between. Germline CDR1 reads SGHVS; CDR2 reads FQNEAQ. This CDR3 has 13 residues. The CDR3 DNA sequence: TGTGCCAGCAGCTTAGCTGTGGACGGGGAGCTGTTTTTT. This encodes CASSLAVDGELFF.

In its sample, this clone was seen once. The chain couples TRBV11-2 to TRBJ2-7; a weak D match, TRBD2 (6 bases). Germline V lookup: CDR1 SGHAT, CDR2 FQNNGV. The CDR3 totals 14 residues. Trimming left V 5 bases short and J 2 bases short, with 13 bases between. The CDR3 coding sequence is TGTGCCAGCAGCGAAGGGACTTGGACCTACGAGCAGTACTTC. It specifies CASSEGTWTYEQYF.

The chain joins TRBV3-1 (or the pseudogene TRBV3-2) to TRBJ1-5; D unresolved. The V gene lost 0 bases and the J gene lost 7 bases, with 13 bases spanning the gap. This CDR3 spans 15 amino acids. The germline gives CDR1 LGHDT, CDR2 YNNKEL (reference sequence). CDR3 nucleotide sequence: TGTGCCAGCAGCCAAGATTTTGAGGGCTGGCAGCCCCAGCATTTT. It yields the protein CASSQDFEGWQPQHF.

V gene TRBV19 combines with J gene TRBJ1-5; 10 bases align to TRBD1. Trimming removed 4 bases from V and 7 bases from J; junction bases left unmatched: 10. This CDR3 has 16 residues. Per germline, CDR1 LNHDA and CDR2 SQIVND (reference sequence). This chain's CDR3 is CASSSRDRGIGQPQHF. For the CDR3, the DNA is TGTGCCAGTAGTAGCCGGGACAGGGGTATAGGCCAGCCCCAGCATTTT. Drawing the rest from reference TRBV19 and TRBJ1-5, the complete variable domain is DGGITQSPKYLFRKEGQNVTLSCEQNLNHDAMYWYRQDPGQGLRLIYYSQIVNDFQKGDIAEGYSVSREKKESFPLTVTSAQKNPTAFYLCASSSRDRGIGQPQHFGDGTRLSIL.

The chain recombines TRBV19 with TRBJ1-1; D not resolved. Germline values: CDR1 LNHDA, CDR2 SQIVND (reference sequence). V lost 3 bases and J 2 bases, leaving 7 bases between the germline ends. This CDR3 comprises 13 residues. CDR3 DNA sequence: TGTGCCAGTAGTATTGCTGCAAACACTGAAGCTTTCTTT. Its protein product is CASSIAANTEAFF.

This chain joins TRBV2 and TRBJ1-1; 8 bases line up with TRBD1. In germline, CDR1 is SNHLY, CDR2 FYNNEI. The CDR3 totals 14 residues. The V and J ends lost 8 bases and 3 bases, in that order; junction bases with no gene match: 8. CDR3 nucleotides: TGTGCCAGCCGATCAGGGGGCATGTACACTGAAGCTTTCTTT. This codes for CASRSGGMYTEAFF.

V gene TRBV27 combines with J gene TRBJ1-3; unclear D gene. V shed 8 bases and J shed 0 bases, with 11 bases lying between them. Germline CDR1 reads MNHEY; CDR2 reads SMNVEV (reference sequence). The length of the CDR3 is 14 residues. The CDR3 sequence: CASQPRSSGNTIYF. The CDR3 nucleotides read TGTGCCAGCCAGCCTAGGTCCTCTGGAAACACCATATATTTT.

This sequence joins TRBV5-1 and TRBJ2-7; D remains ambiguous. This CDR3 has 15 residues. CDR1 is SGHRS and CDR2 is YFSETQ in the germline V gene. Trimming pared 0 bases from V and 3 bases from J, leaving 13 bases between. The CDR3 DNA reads TGCGCCAGCAGCTTGGCAGCGCAAACCATCTACGAGCAGTACTTC. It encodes CASSLAAQTIYEQYF. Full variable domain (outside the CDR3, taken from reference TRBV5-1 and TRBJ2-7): KAGVTQTPRYLIKTRGQQVTLSCSPISGHRSVSWYQQTPGQGLQFLFEYFSETQRNKGNFPGRFSGRQFSNSRSEMNVSTLELGDSALYLCASSLAAQTIYEQYFGPGTRLTVT.

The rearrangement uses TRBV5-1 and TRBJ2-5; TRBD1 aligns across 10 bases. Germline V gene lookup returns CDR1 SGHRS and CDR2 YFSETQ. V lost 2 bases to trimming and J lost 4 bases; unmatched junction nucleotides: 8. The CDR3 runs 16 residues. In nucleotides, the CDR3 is TGCGCCAGCAGCTTCGGGGGGACAGGGGCAGGAGAGACCCAGTACTTC. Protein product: CASSFGGTGAGETQYF.

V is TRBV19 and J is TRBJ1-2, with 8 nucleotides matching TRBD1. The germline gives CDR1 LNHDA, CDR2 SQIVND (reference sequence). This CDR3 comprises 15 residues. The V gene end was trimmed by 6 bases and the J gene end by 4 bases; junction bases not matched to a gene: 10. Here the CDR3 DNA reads TGTGCCAGTAGCCCTAGGGAGACAGGGGCCTATGGCTACACCTTC. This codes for CASSPRETGAYGYTF. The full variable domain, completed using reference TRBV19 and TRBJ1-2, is DGGITQSPKYLFRKEGQNVTLSCEQNLNHDAMYWYRQDPGQGLRLIYYSQIVNDFQKGDIAEGYSVSREKKESFPLTVTSAQKNPTAFYLCASSPRETGAYGYTFGSGTRLTVV.

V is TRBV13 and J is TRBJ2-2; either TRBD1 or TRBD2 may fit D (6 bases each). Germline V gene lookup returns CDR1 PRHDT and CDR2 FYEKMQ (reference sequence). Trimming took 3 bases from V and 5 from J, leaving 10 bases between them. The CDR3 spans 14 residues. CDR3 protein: CASSFQGRTGELFF. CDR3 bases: TGTGCCAGCAGCTTCCAGGGGAGGACCGGGGAGCTGTTTTTT.

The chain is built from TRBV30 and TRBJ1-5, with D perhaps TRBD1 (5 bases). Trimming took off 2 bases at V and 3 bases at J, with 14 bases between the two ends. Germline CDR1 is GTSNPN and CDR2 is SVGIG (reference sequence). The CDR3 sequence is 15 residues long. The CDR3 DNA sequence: TGTGCCTGGAGTTCAGGGCTTTGGGACAATCAGCCCCAGCATTTT. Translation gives CAWSSGLWDNQPQHF.

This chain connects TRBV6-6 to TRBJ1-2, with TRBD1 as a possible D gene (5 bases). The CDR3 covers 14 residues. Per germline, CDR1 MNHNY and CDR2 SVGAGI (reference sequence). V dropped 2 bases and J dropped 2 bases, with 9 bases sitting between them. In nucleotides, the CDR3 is TGTGCCAGCAGTTACGTGGGGGACAACTATGGCTACACCTTC. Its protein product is CASSYVGDNYGYTF.

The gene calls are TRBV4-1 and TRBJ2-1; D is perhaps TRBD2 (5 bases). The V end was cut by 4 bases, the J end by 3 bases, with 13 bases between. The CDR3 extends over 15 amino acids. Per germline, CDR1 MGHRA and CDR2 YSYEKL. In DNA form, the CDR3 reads TGCGCCAGCAGCCCGGATGATACTAGCTACAATGAGCAGTTCTTC. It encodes CASSPDDTSYNEQFF.

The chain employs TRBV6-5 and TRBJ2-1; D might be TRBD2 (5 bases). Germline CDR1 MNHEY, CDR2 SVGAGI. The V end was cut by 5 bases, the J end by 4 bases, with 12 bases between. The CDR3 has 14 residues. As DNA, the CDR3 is TGTGCCAGCAGTCCCCGGACTGTTTACAATGAGCAGTTCTTC. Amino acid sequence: CASSPRTVYNEQFF.

The CDR3 spells CASRQGARDTEAFF. CDR3 bases: TGTGCCAGCAGGCAGGGGGCGAGGGACACTGAAGCTTTCTTT. The chain is built from TRBV6-5 and TRBJ1-1; 8 nucleotides agree with TRBD1. CDR1 and CDR2 (germline): MNHEY, SVGAGI. The CDR3 is 14 residues long. The J segment lost 3 bases and the V segment lost 6 bases, leaving 6 bases of the junction unmatched.

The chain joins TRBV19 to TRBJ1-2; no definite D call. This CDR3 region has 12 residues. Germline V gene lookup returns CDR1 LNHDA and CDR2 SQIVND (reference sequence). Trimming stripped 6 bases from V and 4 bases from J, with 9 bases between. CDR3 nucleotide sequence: TGTGCCAGTAGCCCGGGAGTCTATGGCTACACCTTC. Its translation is CASSPGVYGYTF.

The CDR3 DNA reads TGTGCCAGCAGTTACTCGAGCGGACAGCCCCAGCATTTT. Encoded protein: CASSYSSGQPQHF. J is TRBJ1-5 and V is TRBV6-6, with D hard to call. Trimming stripped 0 bases from V and 7 bases from J, with 7 bases between. CDR1 and CDR2 (germline): MNHNY, SVGAGI (reference sequence). The CDR3 extends over 13 amino acids.

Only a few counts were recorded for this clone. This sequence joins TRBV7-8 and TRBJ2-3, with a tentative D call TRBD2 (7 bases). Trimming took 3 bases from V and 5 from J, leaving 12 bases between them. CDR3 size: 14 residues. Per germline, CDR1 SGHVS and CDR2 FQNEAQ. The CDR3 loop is CASSFGGGRDTQYF. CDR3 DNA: TGTGCCAGCAGCTTCGGGGGCGGGAGAGATACGCAGTATTTT.

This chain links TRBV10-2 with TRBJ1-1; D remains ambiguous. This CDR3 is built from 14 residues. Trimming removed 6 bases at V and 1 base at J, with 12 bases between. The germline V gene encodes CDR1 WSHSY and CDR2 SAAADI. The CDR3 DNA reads TGCGCCAGCAGGTCCGAAGGCCCGAACACTGAAGCTTTCTTT. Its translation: CASRSEGPNTEAFF.

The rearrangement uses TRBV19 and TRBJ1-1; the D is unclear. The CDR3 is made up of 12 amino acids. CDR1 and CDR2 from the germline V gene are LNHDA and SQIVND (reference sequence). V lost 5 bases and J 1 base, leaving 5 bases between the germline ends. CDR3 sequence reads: CASSSGNTEAFF. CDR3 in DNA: TGTGCCAGTAGTTCAGGGAACACTGAAGCTTTCTTT.

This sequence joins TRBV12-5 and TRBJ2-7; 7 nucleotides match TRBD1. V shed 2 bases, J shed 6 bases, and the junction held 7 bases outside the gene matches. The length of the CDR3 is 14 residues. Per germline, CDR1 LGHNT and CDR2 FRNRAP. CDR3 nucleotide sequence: TGTGCTAGTGGTTTGAATAGGGGGCTTGGCGAGCAGTACTTC. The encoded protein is CASGLNRGLGEQYF.

CDR3 sequence: CASSYVAGLNQPQHF. In DNA form, the CDR3 reads TGTGCCAGCAGTTATGTTGCAGGGCTCAATCAGCCCCAGCATTTT. This chain uses TRBV6-2 or TRBV6-3 with TRBJ1-5; a possible D gene is TRBD1 (5 bases). Per the germline V gene, CDR1 is MNHEY and CDR2 is SVGEGT. V lost 3 bases and J 3 bases, leaving 12 bases between the germline ends. This CDR3 has 15 amino acids.

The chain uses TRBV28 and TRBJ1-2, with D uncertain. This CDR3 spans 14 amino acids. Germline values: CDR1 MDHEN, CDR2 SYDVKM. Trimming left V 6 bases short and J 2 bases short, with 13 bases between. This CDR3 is CASSLQSVNYGYTF. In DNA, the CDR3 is TGTGCCAGCAGCCTTCAATCTGTGAACTATGGCTACACCTTC.

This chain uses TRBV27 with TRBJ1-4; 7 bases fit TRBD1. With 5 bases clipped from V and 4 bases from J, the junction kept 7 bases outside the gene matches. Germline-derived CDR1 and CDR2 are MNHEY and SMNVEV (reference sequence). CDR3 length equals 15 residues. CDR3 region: CASSASTGVNEKLFF. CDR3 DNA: TGTGCCAGCAGTGCTTCTACAGGGGTTAATGAAAAACTGTTTTTT.

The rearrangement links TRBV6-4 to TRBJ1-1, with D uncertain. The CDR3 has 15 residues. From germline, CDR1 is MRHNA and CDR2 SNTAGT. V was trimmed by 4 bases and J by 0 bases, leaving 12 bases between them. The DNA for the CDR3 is TGTGCCAGCAGTGCATCAACGGGAATGAACACTGAAGCTTTCTTT. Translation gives CASSASTGMNTEAFF.

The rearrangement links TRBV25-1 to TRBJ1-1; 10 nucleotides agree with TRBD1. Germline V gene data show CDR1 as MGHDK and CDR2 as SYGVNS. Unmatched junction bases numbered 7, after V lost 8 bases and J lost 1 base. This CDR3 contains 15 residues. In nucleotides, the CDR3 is TGTGCCAGCTCTCACCGACAGGGGGCGAACACTGAAGCTTTCTTT. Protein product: CASSHRQGANTEAFF.

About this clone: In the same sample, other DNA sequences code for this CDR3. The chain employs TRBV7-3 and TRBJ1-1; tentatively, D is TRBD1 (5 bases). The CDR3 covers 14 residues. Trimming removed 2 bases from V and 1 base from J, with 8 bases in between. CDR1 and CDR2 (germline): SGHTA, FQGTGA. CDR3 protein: CASSLGTANTEAFF. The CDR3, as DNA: TGTGCCAGCAGCTTAGGGACGGCGAACACTGAAGCTTTCTTT.

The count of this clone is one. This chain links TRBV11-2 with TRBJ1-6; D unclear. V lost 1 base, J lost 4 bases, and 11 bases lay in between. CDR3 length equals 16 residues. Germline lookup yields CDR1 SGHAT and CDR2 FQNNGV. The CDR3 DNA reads TGTGCCAGCAGCTTAGCGGGTCCCGGTTATAATTCACCCCTCCACTTT. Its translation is CASSLAGPGYNSPLHF. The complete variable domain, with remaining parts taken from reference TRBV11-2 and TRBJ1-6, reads EAGVAQSPRYKIIEKRQSVAFWCNPISGHATLYWYQQILGQGPKLLIQFQNNGVVDDSQLPKDRFSAERLKGVDSTLKIQPAKLEDSAVYLCASSLAGPGYNSPLHFGNGTRLTVT.

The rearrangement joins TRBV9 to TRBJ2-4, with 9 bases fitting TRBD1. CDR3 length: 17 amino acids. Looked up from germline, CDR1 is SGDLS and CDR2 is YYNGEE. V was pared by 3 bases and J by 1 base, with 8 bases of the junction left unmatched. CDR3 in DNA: TGTGCCAGCAGCGCGGGGGGACAGGGTTTTGCCAAAAACATTCAGTACTTC. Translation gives CASSAGGQGFAKNIQYF.

CDR3 region: CASSARALAEQFF. The CDR3 coding sequence is TGTGCCAGCAGTGCCCGGGCGCTAGCTGAGCAGTTCTTC. The chain combines TRBV2 with TRBJ2-1, with a weak D call TRBD2 (5 bases). V gave up 4 bases and J gave up 9 bases, with 13 bases separating them. Germline CDR1 and CDR2: SNHLY and FYNNEI. The CDR3 length is 13 residues. Variable domain in full (rest from reference TRBV2 and TRBJ2-1): EPEVTQTPSHQVTQMGQEVILRCVPISNHLYFYWYRQILGQKVEFLVSFYNNEISEKSEIFDDQFSVERPDGSNFTLKIRSTKLEDSAMYFCASSARALAEQFFGPGTRLTVL.